The sample holds a few counts of the clone carrying this T cell receptor (beta chain). This CDR3 comprises 12 residues. Trimming took 8 bases from V and 5 from J, leaving 15 bases between them. CDR1 and CDR2 (germline): SQVTM, ANQGSEA. This entry belongs to a study of control samples from healthy donors and cancer patients. Assay: immunoSEQ multiplex PCR; the TCRdb copy retains only in-frame clones and omits some. The sample gives 100,000 or so clones, approximately 80% of which show up once; about 10% is in the top ten. The source of this sequence is a woman in her twenties or thirties in good health. Material for sequencing was blood. The rearrangement links TRBV29-1 to TRBJ2-5; D unresolved. CDR3 sequence (DNA): TGCAGCACCCGTTCGGCTTGGGAGACCCAGTACTTC. Translating gives CSTRSAWETQYF.